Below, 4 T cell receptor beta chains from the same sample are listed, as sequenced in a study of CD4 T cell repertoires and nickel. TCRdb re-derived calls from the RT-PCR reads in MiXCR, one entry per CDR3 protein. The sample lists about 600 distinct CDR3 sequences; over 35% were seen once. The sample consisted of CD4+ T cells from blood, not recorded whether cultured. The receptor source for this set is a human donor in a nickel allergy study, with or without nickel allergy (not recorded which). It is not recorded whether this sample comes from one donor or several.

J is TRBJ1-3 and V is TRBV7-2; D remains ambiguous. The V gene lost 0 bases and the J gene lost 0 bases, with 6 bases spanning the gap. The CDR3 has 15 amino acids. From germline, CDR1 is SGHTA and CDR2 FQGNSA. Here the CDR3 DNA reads TGTGCCAGCAGCTTAGCCGGTACCTCTGGAAACACCATATATTTT. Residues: CASSLAGTSGNTIYF.

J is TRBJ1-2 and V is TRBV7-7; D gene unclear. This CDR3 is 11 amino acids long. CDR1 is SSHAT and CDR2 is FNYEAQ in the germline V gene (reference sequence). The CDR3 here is CAVGRVYGYTF. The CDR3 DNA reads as TGTGCTGTTGGGAGGGTATATGGCTACACCTTC.

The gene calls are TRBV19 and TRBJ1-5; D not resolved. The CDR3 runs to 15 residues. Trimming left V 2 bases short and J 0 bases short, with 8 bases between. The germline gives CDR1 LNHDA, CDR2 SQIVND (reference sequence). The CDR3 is CASSITWHSNQPQHF. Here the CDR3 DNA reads TGTGCCAGTAGTATAACGTGGCATAGCAATCAGCCCCAGCATTTT.

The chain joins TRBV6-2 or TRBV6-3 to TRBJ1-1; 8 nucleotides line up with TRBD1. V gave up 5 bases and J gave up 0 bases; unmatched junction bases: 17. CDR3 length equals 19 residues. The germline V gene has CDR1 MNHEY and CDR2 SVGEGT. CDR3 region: CASSQNGQGLVTMNTEAFF. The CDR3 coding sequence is TGTGCCAGCAGTCAGAACGGACAGGGCCTGGTAACGATGAACACTGAAGCTTTCTTT.